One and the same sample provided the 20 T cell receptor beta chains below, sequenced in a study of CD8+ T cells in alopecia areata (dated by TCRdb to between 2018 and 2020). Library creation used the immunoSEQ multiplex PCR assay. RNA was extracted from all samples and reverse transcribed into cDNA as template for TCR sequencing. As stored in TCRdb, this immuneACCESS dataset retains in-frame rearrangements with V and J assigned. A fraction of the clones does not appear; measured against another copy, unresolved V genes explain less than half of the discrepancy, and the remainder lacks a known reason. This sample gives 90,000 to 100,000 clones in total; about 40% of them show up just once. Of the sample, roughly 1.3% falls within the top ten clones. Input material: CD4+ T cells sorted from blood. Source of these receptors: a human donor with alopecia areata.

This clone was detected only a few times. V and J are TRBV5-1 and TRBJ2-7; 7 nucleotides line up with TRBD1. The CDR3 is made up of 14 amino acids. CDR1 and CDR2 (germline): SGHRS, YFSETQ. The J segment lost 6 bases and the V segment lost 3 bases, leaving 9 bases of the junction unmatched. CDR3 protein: CASSSTGDTGEQYF. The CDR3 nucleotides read TGCGCCAGCAGCTCCACAGGGGATACGGGCGAGCAGTACTTC.

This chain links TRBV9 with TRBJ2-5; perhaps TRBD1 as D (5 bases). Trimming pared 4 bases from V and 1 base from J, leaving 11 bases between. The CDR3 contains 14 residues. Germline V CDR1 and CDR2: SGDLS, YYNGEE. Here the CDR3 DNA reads TGTGCCAGCAGCATCAAGGGGCCCCAAGAGACCCAGTACTTC. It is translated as CASSIKGPQETQYF.

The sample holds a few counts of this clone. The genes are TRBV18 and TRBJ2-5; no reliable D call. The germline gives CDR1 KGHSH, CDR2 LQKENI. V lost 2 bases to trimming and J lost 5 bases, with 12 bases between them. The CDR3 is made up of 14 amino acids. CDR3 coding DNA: TGTGCCAGCTCACCATCCCCTCTTACGGAGACCCAGTACTTC. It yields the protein CASSPSPLTETQYF.

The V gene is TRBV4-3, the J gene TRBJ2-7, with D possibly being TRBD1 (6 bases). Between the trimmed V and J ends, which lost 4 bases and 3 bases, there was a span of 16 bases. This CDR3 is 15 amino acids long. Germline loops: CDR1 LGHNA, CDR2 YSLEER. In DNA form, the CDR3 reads TGCGCCAGCAGCCTGGAACAGGGAGAGGGCTACGAGCAGTACTTC. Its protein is CASSLEQGEGYEQYF.

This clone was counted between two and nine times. CDR3 sequence: CASSSPSSWETYEQYF. In nucleotides, the CDR3 is TGTGCCAGCAGCTCCCCCTCTTCATGGGAGACCTACGAGCAGTACTTC. The chain combines TRBV11-2 with TRBJ2-7, with D possibly matching TRBD2 (5 bases). From germline, CDR1 is SGHAT and CDR2 FQNNGV. Trimming took 4 bases from V and 2 from J, leaving 18 bases between them. The CDR3 spans 16 residues. Full variable domain (missing parts from reference TRBV11-2 and TRBJ2-7): EAGVAQSPRYKIIEKRQSVAFWCNPISGHATLYWYQQILGQGPKLLIQFQNNGVVDDSQLPKDRFSAERLKGVDSTLKIQPAKLEDSAVYLCASSSPSSWETYEQYFGPGTRLTVT.

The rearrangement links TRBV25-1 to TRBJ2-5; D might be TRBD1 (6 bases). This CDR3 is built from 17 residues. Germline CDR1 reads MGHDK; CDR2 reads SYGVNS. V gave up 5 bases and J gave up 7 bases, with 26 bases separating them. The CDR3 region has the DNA TGTGCCAGCAGTATCCAGGGGTGGGGTAGGGCCGACGGGACCCAGTACTTC. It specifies CASSIQGWGRADGTQYF.

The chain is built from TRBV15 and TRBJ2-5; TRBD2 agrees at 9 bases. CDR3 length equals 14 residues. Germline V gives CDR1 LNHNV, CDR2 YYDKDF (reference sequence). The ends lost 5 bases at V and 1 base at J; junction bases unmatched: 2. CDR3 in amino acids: CATSLAGPQETQYF. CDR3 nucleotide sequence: TGTGCCACCAGCCTAGCGGGACCCCAAGAGACCCAGTACTTC.

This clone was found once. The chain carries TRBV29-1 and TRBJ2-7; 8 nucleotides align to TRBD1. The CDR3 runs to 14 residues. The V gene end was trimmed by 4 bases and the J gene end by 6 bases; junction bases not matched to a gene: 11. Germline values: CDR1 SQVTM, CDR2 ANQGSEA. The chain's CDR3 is CSVVFLQGAGEQYF. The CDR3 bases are TGCAGCGTTGTATTTCTGCAGGGGGCGGGCGAGCAGTACTTC.

CDR3 sequence (DNA): TGCGCCAGCAGCTTGAGTCTGGGGGCGGATAACATTCAGTACTTC. Translating gives CASSLSLGADNIQYF. This chain links TRBV5-1 with TRBJ2-4, with D possibly being TRBD1 (6 bases). The V end was cut by 1 base, the J end by 7 bases, with 15 bases between. CDR3 length: 15 residues. Germline CDR1 is SGHRS and CDR2 is YFSETQ.

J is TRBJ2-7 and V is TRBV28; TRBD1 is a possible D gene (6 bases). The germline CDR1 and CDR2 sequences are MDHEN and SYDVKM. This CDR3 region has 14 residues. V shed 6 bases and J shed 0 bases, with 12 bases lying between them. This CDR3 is CASRYRERSYEQYF. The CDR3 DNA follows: TGTGCCAGCAGATACAGGGAGCGCTCCTACGAGCAGTACTTC.

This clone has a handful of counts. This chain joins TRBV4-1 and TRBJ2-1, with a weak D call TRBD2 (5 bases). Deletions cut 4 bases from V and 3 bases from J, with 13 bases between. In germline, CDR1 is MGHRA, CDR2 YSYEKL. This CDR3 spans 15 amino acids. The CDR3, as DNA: TGCGCCAGCAGCCCGAGCGGTACTAACTACAATGAGCAGTTCTTC. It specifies CASSPSGTNYNEQFF.

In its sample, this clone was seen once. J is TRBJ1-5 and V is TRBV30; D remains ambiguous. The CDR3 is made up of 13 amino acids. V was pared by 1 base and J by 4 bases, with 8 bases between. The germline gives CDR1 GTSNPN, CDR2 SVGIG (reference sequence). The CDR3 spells CAWSGRDNQPQHF. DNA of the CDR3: TGTGCCTGGAGTGGGAGGGATAATCAGCCCCAGCATTTT.

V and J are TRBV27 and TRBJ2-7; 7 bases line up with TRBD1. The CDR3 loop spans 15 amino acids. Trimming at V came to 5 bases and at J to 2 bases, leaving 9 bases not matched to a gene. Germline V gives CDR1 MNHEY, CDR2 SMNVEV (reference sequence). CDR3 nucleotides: TGTGCCAGCAGTCCGAGGACAGGAACTGCCTACGAGCAGTACTTC. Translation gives CASSPRTGTAYEQYF.

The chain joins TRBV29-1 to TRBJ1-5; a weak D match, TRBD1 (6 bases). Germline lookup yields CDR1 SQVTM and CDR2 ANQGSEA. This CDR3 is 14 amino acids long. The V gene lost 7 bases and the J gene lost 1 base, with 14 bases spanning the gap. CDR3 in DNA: TGCAGCGCCACGACAGGACGCAGCAATCAGCCCCAGCATTTT. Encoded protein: CSATTGRSNQPQHF.

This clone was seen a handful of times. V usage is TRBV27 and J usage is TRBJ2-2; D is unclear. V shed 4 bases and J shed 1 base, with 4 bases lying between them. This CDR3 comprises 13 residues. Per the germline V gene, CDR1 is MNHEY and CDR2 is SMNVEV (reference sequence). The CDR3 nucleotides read TGTGCCAGCAGTTCCTTGAACACCGGGGAGCTGTTTTTT. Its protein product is CASSSLNTGELFF.

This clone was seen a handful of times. The CDR3 sequence is CASSELGMNTEAFF. CDR3 sequence (DNA): TGTGCCAGCAGCGAGCTGGGTATGAACACTGAAGCTTTCTTT. This chain links TRBV7-9 with TRBJ1-1; no firm D call. CDR1 SEHNR and CDR2 FQNEAQ come from the germline V gene (reference sequence). CDR3 size: 14 residues. V was pared by 5 bases and J by 0 bases, with 10 bases between.

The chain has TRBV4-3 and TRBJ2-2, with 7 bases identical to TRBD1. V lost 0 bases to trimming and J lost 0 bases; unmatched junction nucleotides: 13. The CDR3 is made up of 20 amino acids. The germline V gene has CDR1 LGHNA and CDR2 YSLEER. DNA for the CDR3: TGCGCCAGCAGCCAAGATATCGTTACAGGGGTGATGTCGAACACCGGGGAGCTGTTTTTT. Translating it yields CASSQDIVTGVMSNTGELFF.

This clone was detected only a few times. The chain's CDR3 is CASSSAGNPDTQYF. For the CDR3, the DNA is TGCGCCAGCAGCTCGGCGGGGAACCCAGATACGCAGTATTTT. The genes are TRBV5-1 and TRBJ2-3; possible D gene TRBD2, 6 bases. Germline values: CDR1 SGHRS, CDR2 YFSETQ. V shed 3 bases and J shed 4 bases, with 12 bases lying between them. This CDR3 has 14 residues.

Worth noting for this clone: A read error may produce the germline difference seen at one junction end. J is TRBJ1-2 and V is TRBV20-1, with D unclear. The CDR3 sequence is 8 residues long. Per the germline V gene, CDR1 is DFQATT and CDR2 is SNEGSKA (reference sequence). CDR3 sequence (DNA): TGCAGTGCTAGAGATGTCAACTTC. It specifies CSARDVNF.

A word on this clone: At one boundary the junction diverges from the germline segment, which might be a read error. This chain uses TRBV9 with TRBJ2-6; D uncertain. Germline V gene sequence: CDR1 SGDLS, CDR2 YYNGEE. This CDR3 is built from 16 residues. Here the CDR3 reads CASTVTSDSGANVLTF. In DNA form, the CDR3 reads TGTGCCAGCACCGTAACGAGCGATTCTGGGGCCAACGTCCTGACTTTC.